The source of this T cell receptor (beta chain) is a study of CD8+ T cells in alopecia areata. Study observations and caveats: Lesional scalp, notably in alopecia totalis/universalis, had clonality above that of normal scalp. Scalp sample data also include resident alphabeta T cells from normal skin.

Extraction and reverse transcription of RNA yielded cDNA as the sequencing template. The table came from immunoSEQ multiplex PCR; TCRdb's copy has only in-frame clones and leaves some out. The repertoire consists of about 200,000 clones, with approximately 60% occurring once and the leading ten covering nearly 5%. About this clone itself: Its target is not known.

Sorting separated CD4+ and CD8+ T cells out of PBMCs. V was cut by 0 bases and J by 1 base, with 9 bases left in between. This CDR3 spans 15 amino acids. Germline CDR1 MNHEY, CDR2 SVGAGI. The source material was CD8+ T cells sorted from blood. This TCR came from a human donor in good health. This chain links TRBV6-5 with TRBJ1-1; tentative D call: TRBD1 (5 bases). The CDR3: CASSYSPGTNTEAFF. The CDR3 region has the DNA TGTGCCAGCAGTTACTCCCCCGGGACGAACACTGAAGCTTTCTTT.